The clone carrying this T cell receptor (beta chain) has just a few counts. The data belong to a study of T cells in Graves' hyperthyroidism and ophthalmopathy. Study details: Upon initial diagnosis and before any treatment, peripheral blood was collected.

V was clipped by 5 bases and J by 3 bases, with 14 bases between them. Germline V lookup: CDR1 MNHEY, CDR2 SMNVEV (reference sequence). The CDR3 consists of 14 residues. The investigators amplified TCR beta CDR3 regions from RNA transcripts. HTBI primers were used for first-round RT-PCR of the TCR CDR3. TCRdb re-analysed the multiplex PCR reads in MiXCR, keeping a single row per CDR3 protein. The data contain hundreds of thousands of distinct CDR3 sequences, roughly 15% of them singletons. The J gene is TRBJ2-7, the V gene TRBV27, with D tentatively TRBD1 or TRBD2 (5 bases each). The sample was blood. The TCR comes from a woman younger than 35 with Graves' hyperthyroidism. CDR3 amino acids: CASSNRDGDYEQYF. CDR3 bases: TGTGCCAGCAGTAACCGGGACGGAGACTACGAGCAGTACTTC.